The text below deals with one TCR beta chain. This sample is part of a study of cytomegalovirus exposure and HLA in healthy donors. The CDR3 length is 12 residues. The PCR had 60 Vbeta and 13 Jbeta primers. Method: immunoSEQ multiplex PCR; TCRdb's copy keeps in-frame clones and lacks some. The repertoire holds around 67,000 clones, with around 76% as singletons. The clonotype was recovered from a woman under 40 in good health and CMV-seropositive. The chain combines TRBV7-5 with TRBJ2-2; the table's TRBD2 call for D was not verified on the DNA. TRBV7-5 is a documented pseudogene. Sequencing used PBMCs. The CDR3 DNA sequence: TGTGCCAGAAGCCCCTTTGTCGGGGAGCTGTTTTTT. This translates into CARSPFVGELFF.